This TCR beta chain was documented in a study of identical twins. In regard to this clonotype: Compared with germline, one end of the junction differs, possibly owing to a read error.

Each CDR3 protein gets one entry after TCRdb re-called the 5' RACE reads with MiXCR. The data hold some 440,000 distinct CDR3 sequences, with 20% to 25% observed a single time. This CDR3 has 12 residues. The germline V gene encodes CDR1 DFQATT and CDR2 SNEGSKA (reference sequence). In addition, the sample was reused for a study of T cells expressing NK-cell markers.

What was sequenced was CD4+ T cells sorted from blood. The origin of this receptor is a young woman in good health. V and J are TRBV20-1 and TRBJ2-5; the D gene is possibly TRBD1 (6 bases). The CDR3 reads CSARQDQETQYF. The CDR3 DNA sequence: TGCAGTGCAAGACAGGACCAGGAGACCCAGTACTTC.